This T cell receptor (beta chain) was sequenced during a study of blood T cell repertoires in COVID-19 (dated by TCRdb to about 2020). Regarding the research as a whole: Samples from collaborators originated in the United States, Italy and Spain and spanned both the acute and convalescent phases of COVID-19. The prospective study material was composed of cDNA or gDNA derived from T cells, B-cell-depleted T cells, or PBMCs. Deeply sampled blood TCRbeta repertoires from subjects exposed to, actively infected with, or recovered from COVID-19 were included in the dataset. A freely available public database, intended as a resource for researchers studying the immune response to SARS-CoV-2, is where the repertoires were released. Samples were obtained from the ongoing ImmuneRACE study (first 160 participants) and from about 1,300 subjects provided by 6 global collaborators. The sample metadata nearly always contained a de-identified subject ID, COVID-19 status, age in years and sex. Where available, HLA class I and class II types were taken from metadata supplied by the sample provider and were not determined by assay-based typing.

Each collaborating institution followed its own protocols to collect whole blood in K2EDTA tubes. Collaborator samples were shipped for TCRbeta analysis as frozen whole blood, isolated PBMCs, or DNA extracted from either sample type. Looking up the germline V gene (reference sequence) yields CDR1 LNHDA and CDR2 SQIVND. V loses 4 bases at its end and J loses 3 bases; junction bases beyond the gene matches: 4. Counted from cysteine to phenylalanine, this CDR3 has 15 amino acids. The read is trimmed to its CDR3 DNA, 45 bases read in frame from base 1. Overall study outcomes, separate from this receptor: The quantity of clinical and demographic metadata differed by source and by participant and was supplied without curation.

TCRbeta CDR3 regions were amplified from genomic DNA using the immunoSEQ Assay, a bias-controlled multiplex PCR. The authors processed their data as follows. Within the assay, amplification of reference gene primers was used to estimate how many nucleated cells each sample contained. To quantify the absolute abundance of each unique TCRbeta CDR3 rearrangement, sequence reads were collapsed and filtered. For each sample, productive Simpson clonality was calculated as the square root of Simpson's diversity index across productive rearrangements. Entries here come from immuneACCESS through TCRdb and include only in-frame sequences with V and J called. Some clones fail to appear in such tables; in the studies checked, an unresolved V gene covers under half of the shortfall, and the cause of the remainder is unknown. V and J calls and clone size are as listed in that table; D and trimming were resolved from the DNA. The sample has over 85,000 clones on record, 65% to 90% of them singletons. The top ten hold 3.8% of the sample.

Details on this clone: No cognate antigen has been identified for it. Base qualities are not provided; no much larger clone lies one nucleotide away.

The sequence was obtained from a man in his fifties or sixties with acute or convalescent COVID-19. This sequence uses TRBV19 and TRBJ1-5, with TRBD1 matching 9 junction bases. The source material was peripheral blood. The CDR3 sequence is CASSRRTGDNQPQHF. The bases read TGTGCCAGTAGTAGGCGGACAGGGGACAATCAGCCCCAGCATTTT.